The rows below give T cell receptor beta chains drawn from one sample of a study of Ad26.COV2.S vaccination and SARS-CoV-2 variants. The table came from immunoSEQ multiplex PCR; TCRdb's copy has only in-frame clones and leaves some out. The data hold about 680,000 clones, with approximately 88% observed a single time. The sample in question was peripheral blood, obtained in a trial of Ad26.COV2.S vaccine versus placebo. All receptors come from a person aged 18 to 65 who received the Ad26.COV2.S COVID-19 vaccine or a placebo. Both conserved end residues are trimmed from each CDR3. Each record gives: V gene, J gene, CDR3 protein.

>TRBV24-1|TRBJ2-3
ATSEWGADTQY
>TRBV5-5|TRBJ2-2
ASSPGLRDGELF
>TRBV15|TRBJ1-5
ATSRDREHQPQH
>TRBV3-1/TRBV3-2|TRBJ1-1
ASSLLGDTEAF
>TRBV28|TRBJ1-2
ASRGQGEGRGYT
>TRBV11-2|TRBJ2-5
ASNPGTVETQY
>TRBV19|TRBJ1-2
ASNHDSKYDGYT
>TRBV4-2|TRBJ1-4
ASSLQGDWGEKLF
>TRBV6-2/TRBV6-3|TRBJ1-4
ASSPGQAFNEKLF
>TRBV6-5|TRBJ2-2
ASSPQGAVAGELF
>TRBV5-5|TRBJ2-5
ASASTGGAQETQY
>TRBV7-6|TRBJ2-3
ASSLNPTTAQY
>TRBV9|TRBJ1-3
ASSVALQGGSGNTIY
>TRBV5-1|TRBJ2-3
ASSLSGRDTDTQY
>TRBV5-8|TRBJ2-5
ASSFQPPETQY
>TRBV6-2/TRBV6-3|TRBJ1-3
ASSYVDSGNTIY
>TRBV29-1|TRBJ1-5
SVSDRANQPQH
>TRBV20-1|TRBJ2-2
SALWIGELF
>TRBV30|TRBJ2-2
ARSTSAYTGELF
>TRBV30|TRBJ1-6
AWSPSGNSPLH
>TRBV7-9|TRBJ1-2
ASTPDGANYGYT
>TRBV6-2/TRBV6-3|TRBJ2-2
ASSYKLQGPGELF
>TRBV9|TRBJ2-3
ASSVASGSSRQEQY
>TRBV6-1|TRBJ1-1
ASREFGGTGGTEAF
>TRBV7-2|TRBJ1-5
ASSLVVGGIGNQPQH
>TRBV24-1|TRBJ2-1
ATSDMGEWNEQF
>TRBV5-1|TRBJ2-5
ASSLVASGGQETQY